This entry lists 25 T cell receptor beta chains sequenced from one sample in a study of blood T cell repertoires in COVID-19. Using immunoSEQ multiplex PCR, the repertoire was profiled, and TCRdb retains in-frame clones only, with some absent. The data show 250,000 to 350,000 clones, approximately 87% seen once. Material: peripheral blood. Receptors were obtained from a woman between 50 and 59 years old with active or convalescent COVID-19.

The chain uses TRBV28 and TRBJ1-2; TRBD1 agrees at 9 bases. The CDR3 covers 17 residues. V shed 6 bases and J 3 bases; nucleotides not matched to a gene: 14. The germline CDR1 and CDR2 sequences are MDHEN and SYDVKM. The CDR3 sequence: CASSLRGQGFLDYGYTF. As DNA, the CDR3 is TGTGCCAGCAGCCTTAGGGGACAGGGTTTTTTGGACTATGGCTACACCTTC.

The J gene is TRBJ2-5, the V gene TRBV7-3; a weak D match, TRBD1 (5 bases). This CDR3 is 13 amino acids long. Germline V lookup: CDR1 SGHTA, CDR2 FQGTGA. Trimming cost V 5 bases and J 1 base, with 8 bases left between them. Here the CDR3 DNA reads TGTGCCAGCAGCATGACAGTCCAAGAGACCCAGTACTTC. Translating it yields CASSMTVQETQYF.

The gene calls are TRBV6-5 and TRBJ2-7; 9 nucleotides align to TRBD2. Trimming at V came to 7 bases and at J to 5 bases, leaving 6 bases not matched to a gene. The length of the CDR3 is 13 residues. The V gene's germline CDR1 is MNHEY and CDR2 SVGAGI. DNA for the CDR3: TGTGCCAGCACAAGGCGGGAGGGGAACGAGCAGTACTTC. Its translation is CASTRREGNEQYF.

The chain couples TRBV4-3 to TRBJ2-1, with TRBD2 matching 10 bases. CDR1 and CDR2 from the germline V gene are LGHNA and YSLEER. J was trimmed by 5 bases and V by 4 bases; bases with no gene match: 8. The length of the CDR3 is 16 residues. The CDR3 DNA is TGCGCCAGCAGCCTAAGGGCGGGACTAGCGAACAATGAGCAGTTCTTC. Translation gives CASSLRAGLANNEQFF.

This chain links TRBV4-3 with TRBJ2-1; D not resolved. The V gene's germline CDR1 is LGHNA and CDR2 YSLEER. The CDR3 contains 16 residues. V gave up 2 bases and J gave up 6 bases, with 17 bases separating them. DNA for the CDR3: TGCGCCAGCAGCCAATTTTTACCCGATAGCCCCAATGAGCAGTTCTTC. This sequence encodes CASSQFLPDSPNEQFF.

V is TRBV30 and J is TRBJ2-4, with TRBD2 matching 12 bases. This CDR3 region has 16 residues. With V trimmed by 2 bases and J by 5 bases, 7 bases remained unmatched. Germline CDR1 and CDR2: GTSNPN and SVGIG (reference sequence). The CDR3 sequence: CAWSWASGGAQNIQYF. The CDR3 nucleotides are TGTGCCTGGAGTTGGGCTAGCGGGGGGGCCCAAAACATTCAGTACTTC.

V usage is TRBV7-2 and J usage is TRBJ1-1; 9 bases map to TRBD1. Trimming took 6 bases from V and 3 from J; bases not matched to a gene: 5. The CDR3 is 14 amino acids. CDR1 and CDR2 from the germline V gene are SGHTA and FQGNSA. The CDR3 region has the DNA TGTGCCAGCAGGCTGACAGGGGGGTACACTGAAGCTTTCTTT. It codes for CASRLTGGYTEAFF.

The chain recombines TRBV27 with TRBJ2-4; 8 bases are shared with TRBD2. In germline, CDR1 is MNHEY, CDR2 SMNVEV (reference sequence). The CDR3 extends over 13 amino acids. V shed 4 bases, J shed 8 bases, and the junction held 4 bases outside the gene matches. The CDR3 sequence is CASSSSGSHIQYF. The CDR3 nucleotides are TGTGCCAGCAGTTCCAGCGGGAGTCACATTCAGTACTTC.

The rearrangement uses TRBV19 and TRBJ2-1; D is perhaps TRBD1 (5 bases). The CDR3 is 15 residues long. The V and J ends lost 3 bases and 7 bases respectively, with 16 bases between them. The germline V gene has CDR1 LNHDA and CDR2 SQIVND (reference sequence). CDR3 DNA sequence: TGTGCCAGTAGTATTCAGGGAATGAGTAGGAATGAGCAGTTCTTC. As protein: CASSIQGMSRNEQFF.

This sequence joins TRBV29-1 and TRBJ1-1; weak D call: TRBD1 (5 bases). Trimming took off 7 bases at V and 4 bases at J, with 10 bases between the two ends. The CDR3 covers 11 residues. Germline V gene lookup returns CDR1 SQVTM and CDR2 ANQGSEA. CDR3 in DNA: TGCAGCGCTGGGACTGCCACTGAAGCTTTCTTT. Protein: CSAGTATEAFF. The full variable domain, in which reference TRBV29-1 and TRBJ1-1 provide the parts outside the CDR3, is SAVISQKPSRDICQRGTSLTIQCQVDSQVTMMFWYRQQPGQSLTLIATANQGSEATYESGFVIDKFPISRPNLTFSTLTVSNMSPEDSSIYLCSAGTATEAFFGQGTRLTVV.

The sample holds a few counts of this clone. CDR3 amino acids: CASSVEGRGGTGVYNEKLFF. In DNA form, the CDR3 reads TGTGCCAGCAGTGTAGAAGGGCGTGGCGGGACAGGGGTCTACAATGAAAAACTGTTTTTT. This sequence joins TRBV2 and TRBJ1-4; 10 bases map to TRBD1. Germline CDR1 and CDR2: SNHLY and FYNNEI. Losses at the gene ends were 4 bases for V and 5 bases for J; bases not matched to a gene: 19. There are 20 residues in the CDR3.

The rearrangement links TRBV5-1 to TRBJ2-1, with TRBD1 as a possible D gene (5 bases). Trimming left V 0 bases short and J 2 bases short, with 9 bases between. This CDR3 has 15 residues. The germline V gene encodes CDR1 SGHRS and CDR2 YFSETQ. CDR3 loop: CASSLGQGPYNEQFF. CDR3 sequence (DNA): TGCGCCAGCAGCTTGGGCCAGGGTCCCTACAATGAGCAGTTCTTC.

V is TRBV6-5 and J is TRBJ2-2; 11 positions agree with TRBD2. The length of the CDR3 is 14 residues. V lost 10 bases, J lost 8 bases, and 9 bases stayed unmatched. CDR1 and CDR2 (germline): MNHEY, SVGAGI. CDR3 region: CATYTSGSVGELFF. The CDR3 DNA is TGTGCCACCTATACTAGCGGGAGTGTTGGGGAGCTGTTTTTT.

V gene TRBV4-2 combines with J gene TRBJ1-2, with TRBD1 matching 8 bases. This CDR3 region has 14 residues. The J segment lost 4 bases and the V segment lost 3 bases, leaving 4 bases of the junction unmatched. Germline lookup yields CDR1 LGHNA and CDR2 YNFKEQ. The CDR3 DNA reads as TGTGCCAGCAGCCAGGGACAGGTCGCCTATGGCTACACCTTC. Translated: CASSQGQVAYGYTF.

The chain employs TRBV5-1 and TRBJ2-1, with D possibly matching TRBD1 (6 bases). Trimming took 4 bases from V and 4 from J, leaving 21 bases between them. The CDR3 consists of 17 residues. Germline loops: CDR1 SGHRS, CDR2 YFSETQ. CDR3 in DNA: TGCGCCAGCAGCCGACAACAGGGAAGAAGGGCTTACAATGAGCAGTTCTTC. Amino acid sequence: CASSRQQGRRAYNEQFF.

Only a few counts were recorded for this clone. The chain has TRBV7-2 and TRBJ2-3, with D tentatively TRBD2 (6 bases). Germline-derived CDR1 and CDR2 are SGHTA and FQGNSA. Trimming shortened V by 2 bases and J by 9 bases, and 15 bases separated the two germline ends. The CDR3 loop spans 14 amino acids. CDR3 region: CASSLMSASETQYF. The CDR3 DNA sequence: TGTGCCAGCAGCTTAATGTCGGCTAGCGAAACGCAGTATTTT.

The V gene is TRBV30, the J gene TRBJ1-2; 7 bases line up with TRBD1. Germline V gene sequence: CDR1 GTSNPN, CDR2 SVGIG (reference sequence). With V trimmed by 3 bases and J by 4 bases, 11 bases remained unmatched. This CDR3 contains 15 residues. The CDR3 DNA reads as TGTGCCTGGAGAAAGGCGGACAGGTGGCTCTATGGCTACACCTTC. Amino acid sequence: CAWRKADRWLYGYTF. The full variable domain, rest sourced from reference TRBV30 and TRBJ1-2, is SQTIHQWPATLVQPVGSPLSLECTVEGTSNPNLYWYRQAAGRGLQLLFYSVGIGQISSEVPQNLSASRPQDRQFILSSKKLLLSDSGFYLCAWRKADRWLYGYTFGSGTRLTVV.

The V gene is TRBV7-2, the J gene TRBJ2-3; the match to TRBD2 covers 10 bases. Germline loops: CDR1 SGHTA, CDR2 FQGNSA. This CDR3 has 15 residues. The V and J ends lost 3 bases and 4 bases, in that order; junction bases with no gene match: 4. CDR3 sequence reads: CASSLQSGGADTQYF. The CDR3 nucleotides read TGTGCCAGCAGCTTGCAAAGCGGGGGGGCAGATACGCAGTATTTT.

The V gene is TRBV28, the J gene TRBJ1-2, with 9 bases fitting TRBD1. This CDR3 has 15 residues. The V segment lost 2 bases and the J segment 4 bases; nucleotides outside the gene matches: 5. Germline CDR1 MDHEN, CDR2 SYDVKM. This CDR3 is CASSLPGQGLYGYTF. In nucleotides, the CDR3 is TGTGCCAGCAGTTTACCGGGACAGGGTCTCTATGGCTACACCTTC.

V is TRBV6-2 or TRBV6-3 and J is TRBJ1-2; tentatively, D is TRBD1 (6 bases). Trimming shortened V by 0 bases and J by 4 bases, and 21 bases separated the two germline ends. Per germline, CDR1 MNHEY and CDR2 SVGEGT. The CDR3 totals 18 residues. CDR3 loop: CASSYSRGGLGDGYGYTF. The CDR3, as DNA: TGTGCCAGCAGTTACTCGAGAGGGGGTTTAGGGGACGGCTATGGCTACACCTTC.

This chain links TRBV28 with TRBJ1-5, with D possibly being TRBD1 (5 bases). Germline CDR1 MDHEN, CDR2 SYDVKM. The length of the CDR3 is 18 residues. Trimming stripped 5 bases from V and 0 bases from J, with 20 bases between. In DNA, the CDR3 is TGTGCCAGCAGTCCCCCGGCCGGGGGGTGGTATAGCAATCAGCCCCAGCATTTT. This sequence encodes CASSPPAGGWYSNQPQHF.

J is TRBJ2-1 and V is TRBV4-3; 10 bases align to TRBD2. Trimming took 1 base from V and 7 from J; bases not matched to a gene: 13. CDR1 LGHNA and CDR2 YSLEER come from the germline V gene. There are 18 residues in the CDR3. The CDR3 spells CASSQVGVAGGKRNEQFF. CDR3 nucleotides: TGCGCCAGCAGCCAAGTCGGAGTAGCGGGAGGAAAAAGGAATGAGCAGTTCTTC.

This chain connects TRBV28 to TRBJ2-5; 7 bases fit TRBD1. Germline loops: CDR1 MDHEN, CDR2 SYDVKM. The length of the CDR3 is 12 residues. J was trimmed by 5 bases and V by 5 bases; bases with no gene match: 2. CDR3 DNA: TGTGCCAGCAGTCAACAGGGGGAGACCCAGTACTTC. Protein sequence: CASSQQGETQYF.

This chain uses TRBV4-2 with TRBJ2-7; D perhaps matches TRBD2 (6 bases). The CDR3 consists of 14 residues. Germline V lookup: CDR1 LGHNA, CDR2 YNFKEQ. Deletions cut 0 bases from V and 4 bases from J, with 10 bases between. The CDR3 is CASSQDWGDYEQYF. Here the CDR3 DNA reads TGTGCCAGCAGCCAAGATTGGGGGGATTACGAGCAGTACTTC.

V gene TRBV7-2 combines with J gene TRBJ2-7, with a tentative D call TRBD2 (6 bases). Per the germline V gene, CDR1 is SGHTA and CDR2 is FQGNSA. The CDR3 covers 15 residues. The V end lost 4 bases, the J end lost 3 bases, and 16 bases lay between the germline ends. CDR3 coding DNA: TGTGCCAGCAGCTCCACTGGGAGGAGAAACTACGAGCAGTACTTC. Protein: CASSSTGRRNYEQYF.